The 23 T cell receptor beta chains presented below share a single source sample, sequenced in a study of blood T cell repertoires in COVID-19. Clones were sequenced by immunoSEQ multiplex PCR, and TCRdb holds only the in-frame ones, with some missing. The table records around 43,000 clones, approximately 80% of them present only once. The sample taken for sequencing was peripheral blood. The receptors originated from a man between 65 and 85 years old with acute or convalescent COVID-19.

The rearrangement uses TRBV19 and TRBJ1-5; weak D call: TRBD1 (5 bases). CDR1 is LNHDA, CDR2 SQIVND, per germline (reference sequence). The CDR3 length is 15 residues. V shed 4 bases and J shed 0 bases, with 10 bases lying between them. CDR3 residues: CASSTSGYSNQPQHF. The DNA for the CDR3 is TGTGCCAGTAGTACCTCAGGGTATAGCAATCAGCCCCAGCATTTT. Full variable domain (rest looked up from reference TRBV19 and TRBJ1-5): DGGITQSPKYLFRKEGQNVTLSCEQNLNHDAMYWYRQDPGQGLRLIYYSQIVNDFQKGDIAEGYSVSREKKESFPLTVTSAQKNPTAFYLCASSTSGYSNQPQHFGDGTRLSIL.

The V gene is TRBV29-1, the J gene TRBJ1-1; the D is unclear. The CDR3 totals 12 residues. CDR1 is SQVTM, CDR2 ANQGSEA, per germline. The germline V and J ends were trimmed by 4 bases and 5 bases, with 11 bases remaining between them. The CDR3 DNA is TGCAGCGTTGTCGGGGTTCGGACTGAAGCTTTCTTT. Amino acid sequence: CSVVGVRTEAFF.

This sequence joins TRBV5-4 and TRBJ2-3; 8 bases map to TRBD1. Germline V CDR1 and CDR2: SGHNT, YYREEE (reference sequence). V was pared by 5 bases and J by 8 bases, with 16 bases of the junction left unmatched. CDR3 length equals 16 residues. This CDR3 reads CASRVYFPDRVGTQYF. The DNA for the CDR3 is TGTGCCAGCAGGGTCTACTTCCCGGACAGGGTAGGTACGCAGTATTTT.

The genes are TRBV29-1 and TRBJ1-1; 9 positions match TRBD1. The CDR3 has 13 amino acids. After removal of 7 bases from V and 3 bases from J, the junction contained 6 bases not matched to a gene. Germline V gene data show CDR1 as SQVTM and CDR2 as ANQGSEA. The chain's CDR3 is CSAETGGYTEAFF. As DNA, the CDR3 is TGCAGCGCAGAAACAGGGGGCTACACTGAAGCTTTCTTT.

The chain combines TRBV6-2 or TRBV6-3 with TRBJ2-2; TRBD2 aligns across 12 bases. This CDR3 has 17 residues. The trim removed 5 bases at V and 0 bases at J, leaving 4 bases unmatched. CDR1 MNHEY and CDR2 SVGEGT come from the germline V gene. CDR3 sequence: CASSPRTSGTNTGELFF. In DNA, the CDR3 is TGTGCCAGCAGTCCCCGGACTAGCGGGACGAACACCGGGGAGCTGTTTTTT.

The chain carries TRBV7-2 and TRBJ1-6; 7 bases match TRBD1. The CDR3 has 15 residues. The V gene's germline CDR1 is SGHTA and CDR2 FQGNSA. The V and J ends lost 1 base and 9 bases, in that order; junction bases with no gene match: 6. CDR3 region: CASSLGVPGGSPLHF. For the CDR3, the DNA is TGTGCCAGCAGCTTAGGGGTTCCAGGGGGTTCACCCCTCCACTTT.

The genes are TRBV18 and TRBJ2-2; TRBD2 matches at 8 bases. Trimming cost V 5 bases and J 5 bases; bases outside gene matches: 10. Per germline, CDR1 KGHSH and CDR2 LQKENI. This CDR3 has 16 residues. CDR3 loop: CASSFDSGAPTGELFF. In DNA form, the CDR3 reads TGTGCCAGCTCATTCGATAGCGGGGCACCAACCGGGGAGCTGTTTTTT.

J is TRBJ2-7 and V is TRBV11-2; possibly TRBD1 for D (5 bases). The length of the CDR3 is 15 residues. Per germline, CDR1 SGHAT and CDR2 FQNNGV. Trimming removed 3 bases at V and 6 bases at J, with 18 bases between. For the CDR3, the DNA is TGTGCCAGCAGCTTTACGAATCAGGGTCTGGGCGAGCAGTACTTC. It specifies CASSFTNQGLGEQYF. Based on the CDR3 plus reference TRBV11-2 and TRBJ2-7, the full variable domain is EAGVAQSPRYKIIEKRQSVAFWCNPISGHATLYWYQQILGQGPKLLIQFQNNGVVDDSQLPKDRFSAERLKGVDSTLKIQPAKLEDSAVYLCASSFTNQGLGEQYFGPGTRLTVT.

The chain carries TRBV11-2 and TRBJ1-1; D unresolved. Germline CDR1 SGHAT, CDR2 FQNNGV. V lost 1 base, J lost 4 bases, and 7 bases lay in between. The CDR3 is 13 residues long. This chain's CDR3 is CASSLGRSTEAFF. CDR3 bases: TGTGCCAGCAGCTTAGGTAGGAGCACTGAAGCTTTCTTT.

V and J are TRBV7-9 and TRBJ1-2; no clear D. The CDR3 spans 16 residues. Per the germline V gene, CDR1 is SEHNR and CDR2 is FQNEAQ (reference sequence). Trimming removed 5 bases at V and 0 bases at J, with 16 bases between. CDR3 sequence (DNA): TGTGCCAGCAGCCGAACAAACACCGCCTCTAACTATGGCTACACCTTC. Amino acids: CASSRTNTASNYGYTF.

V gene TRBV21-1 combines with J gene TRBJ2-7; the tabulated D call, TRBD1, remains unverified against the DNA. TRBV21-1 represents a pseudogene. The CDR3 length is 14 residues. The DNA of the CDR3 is TGTGCCAGCAGCAACAGGACAGAAACTTACGAGCAGTACTTC. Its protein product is CASSNRTETYEQYF.

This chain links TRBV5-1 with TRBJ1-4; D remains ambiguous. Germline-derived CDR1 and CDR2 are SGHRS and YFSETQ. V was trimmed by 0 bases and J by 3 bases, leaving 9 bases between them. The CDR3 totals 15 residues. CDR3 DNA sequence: TGCGCCAGCAGCTTGGCCCTGGGCCCTAATGAAAAACTGTTTTTT. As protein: CASSLALGPNEKLFF.

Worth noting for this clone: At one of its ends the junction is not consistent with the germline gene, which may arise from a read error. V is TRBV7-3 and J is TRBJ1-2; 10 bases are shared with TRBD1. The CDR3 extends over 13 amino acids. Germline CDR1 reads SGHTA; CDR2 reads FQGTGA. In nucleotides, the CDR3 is TGTGCCAGCAGCCAGCCGGGACAGGGGTTTCTTTCCTTC. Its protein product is CASSQPGQGFLSF. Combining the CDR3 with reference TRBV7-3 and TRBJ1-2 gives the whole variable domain GAGVSQTPSNKVTEKGKYVELRCDPISGHTALYWYRQSLGQGPEFLIYFQGTGAADDSGLPNDRFFAVRPEGSVSTLKIQRTERGDSAVYLCASSQPGQGFLSFGSGTRLTVV.

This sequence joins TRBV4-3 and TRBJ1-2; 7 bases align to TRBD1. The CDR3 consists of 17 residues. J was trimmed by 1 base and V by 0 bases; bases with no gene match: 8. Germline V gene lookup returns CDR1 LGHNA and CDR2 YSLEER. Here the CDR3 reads CASSQDGWDSLNYGYTF. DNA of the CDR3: TGCGCCAGCAGCCAAGATGGTTGGGACAGCCTTAACTATGGCTACACCTTC.

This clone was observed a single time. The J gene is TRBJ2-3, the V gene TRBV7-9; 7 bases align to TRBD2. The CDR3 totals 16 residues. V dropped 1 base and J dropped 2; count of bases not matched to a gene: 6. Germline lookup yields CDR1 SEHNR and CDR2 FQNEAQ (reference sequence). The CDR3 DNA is TGTGCCAGCAGCTTAGATACGGGGGGTGACACAGATACGCAGTATTTT. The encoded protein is CASSLDTGGDTDTQYF.

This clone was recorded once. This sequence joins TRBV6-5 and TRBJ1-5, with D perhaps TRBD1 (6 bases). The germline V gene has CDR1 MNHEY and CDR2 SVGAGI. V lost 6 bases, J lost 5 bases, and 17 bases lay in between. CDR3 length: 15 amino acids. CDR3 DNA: TGTGCCAGCAGGGGGGCAGGGGTCGCGGATCAGCCCCAGCATTTT. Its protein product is CASRGAGVADQPQHF.

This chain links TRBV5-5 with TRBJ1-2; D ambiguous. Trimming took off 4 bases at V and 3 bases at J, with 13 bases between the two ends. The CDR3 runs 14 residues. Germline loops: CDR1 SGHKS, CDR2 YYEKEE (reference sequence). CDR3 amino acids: CASSPPGGYYGYTF. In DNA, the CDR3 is TGTGCCAGCAGCCCCCCGGGAGGGTACTATGGCTACACCTTC.

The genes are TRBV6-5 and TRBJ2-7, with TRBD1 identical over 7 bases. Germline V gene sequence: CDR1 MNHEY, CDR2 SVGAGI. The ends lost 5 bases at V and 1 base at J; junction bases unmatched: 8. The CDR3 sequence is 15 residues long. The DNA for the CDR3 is TGTGCCAGCAGTCAGCGACAGGGCCCTTCCTACGAGCAGTACTTC. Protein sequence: CASSQRQGPSYEQYF.

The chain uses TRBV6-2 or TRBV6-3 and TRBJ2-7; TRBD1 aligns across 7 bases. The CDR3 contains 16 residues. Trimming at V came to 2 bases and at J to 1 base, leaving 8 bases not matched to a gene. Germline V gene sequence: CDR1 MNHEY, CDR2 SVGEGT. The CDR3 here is CASSYPLQGPSYEQYF. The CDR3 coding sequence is TGTGCCAGCAGTTACCCCTTACAGGGGCCTTCCTACGAGCAGTACTTC.

CDR3 sequence (DNA): TGTGCCAGCGGGGCGCAGGTTCAGCCCCAGCATTTT. Protein product: CASGAQVQPQHF. J is TRBJ1-5 and V is TRBV21-1; whether TRBD1, the table's D call, matches the DNA was not checked. TRBV21-1 is marked as a pseudogene. There are 12 residues in the CDR3.

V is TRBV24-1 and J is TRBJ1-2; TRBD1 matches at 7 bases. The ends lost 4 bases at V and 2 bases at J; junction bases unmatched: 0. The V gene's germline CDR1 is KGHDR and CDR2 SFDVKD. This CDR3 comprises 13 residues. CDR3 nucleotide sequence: TGTGCCACCAGTGAGACAGGGAACTATGGCTACACCTTC. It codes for CATSETGNYGYTF.

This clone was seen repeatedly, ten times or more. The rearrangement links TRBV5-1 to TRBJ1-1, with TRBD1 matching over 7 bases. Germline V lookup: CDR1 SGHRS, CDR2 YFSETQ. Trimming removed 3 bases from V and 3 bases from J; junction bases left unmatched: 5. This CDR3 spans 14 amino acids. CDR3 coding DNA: TGCGCCAGCAGCTCCAGGGGGTCTGACACTGAAGCTTTCTTT. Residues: CASSSRGSDTEAFF.

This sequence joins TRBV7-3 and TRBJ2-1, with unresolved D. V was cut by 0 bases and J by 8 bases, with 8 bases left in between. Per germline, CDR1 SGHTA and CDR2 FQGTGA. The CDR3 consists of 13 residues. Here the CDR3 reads CASSLTNKYEQFF. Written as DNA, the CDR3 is TGTGCCAGCAGCTTAACTAACAAATATGAGCAGTTCTTC. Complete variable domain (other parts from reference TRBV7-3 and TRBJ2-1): GAGVSQTPSNKVTEKGKYVELRCDPISGHTALYWYRQSLGQGPEFLIYFQGTGAADDSGLPNDRFFAVRPEGSVSTLKIQRTERGDSAVYLCASSLTNKYEQFFGPGTRLTVL.